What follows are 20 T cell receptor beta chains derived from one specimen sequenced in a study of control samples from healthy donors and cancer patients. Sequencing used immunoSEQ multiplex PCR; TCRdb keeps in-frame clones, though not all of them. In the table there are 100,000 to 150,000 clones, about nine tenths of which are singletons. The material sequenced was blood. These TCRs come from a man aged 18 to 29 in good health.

The chain's CDR3 is CASSQTSSNQPQHF. Here the CDR3 DNA reads TGTGCCAGCAGCCAGACATCTAGCAATCAGCCCCAGCATTTT. J is TRBJ1-5 and V is TRBV3-1 (or the pseudogene TRBV3-2), with unresolved D. V lost 3 bases and J 0 bases, leaving 6 bases between the germline ends. Germline-derived CDR1 and CDR2 are LGHDT and YNNKEL (reference sequence). The CDR3 is made up of 14 amino acids.

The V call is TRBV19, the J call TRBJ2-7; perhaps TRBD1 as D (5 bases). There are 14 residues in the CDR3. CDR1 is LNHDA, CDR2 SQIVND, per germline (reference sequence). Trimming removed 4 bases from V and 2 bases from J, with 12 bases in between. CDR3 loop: CASSKGAETYEQYF. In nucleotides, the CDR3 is TGTGCCAGTAGTAAAGGGGCGGAAACCTACGAGCAGTACTTC.

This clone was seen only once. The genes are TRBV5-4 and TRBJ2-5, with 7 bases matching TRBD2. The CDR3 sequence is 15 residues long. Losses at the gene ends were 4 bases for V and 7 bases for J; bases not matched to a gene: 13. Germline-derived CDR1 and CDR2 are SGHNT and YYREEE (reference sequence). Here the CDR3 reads CASSPLPGGGRTQYF. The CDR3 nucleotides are TGTGCCAGCAGCCCCCTCCCGGGAGGCGGTCGGACCCAGTACTTC.

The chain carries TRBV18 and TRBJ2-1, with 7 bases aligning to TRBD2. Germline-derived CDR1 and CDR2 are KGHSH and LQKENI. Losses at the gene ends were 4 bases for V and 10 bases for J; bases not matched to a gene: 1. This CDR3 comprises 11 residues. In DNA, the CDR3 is TGTGCCAGCTCACGGCGGGGGGAGCAGTTCTTC. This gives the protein CASSRRGEQFF.

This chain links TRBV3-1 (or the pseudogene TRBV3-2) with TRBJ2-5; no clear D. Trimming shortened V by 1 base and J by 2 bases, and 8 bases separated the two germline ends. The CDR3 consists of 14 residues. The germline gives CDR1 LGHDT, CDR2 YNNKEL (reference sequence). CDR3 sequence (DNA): TGTGCCAGCAGCCAAGGAGCTCAGCAAGAGACCCAGTACTTC. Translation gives CASSQGAQQETQYF.

Written as DNA, the CDR3 is TGCGCCAGCAGCTTTTGGACAGGGAACAACGAGCAGTACTTC. Encoded protein: CASSFWTGNNEQYF. V is TRBV5-1 and J is TRBJ2-7; 8 positions agree with TRBD1. The CDR3 contains 14 residues. CDR1 and CDR2 (germline): SGHRS, YFSETQ. Trimming took 2 bases from V and 5 from J; bases not matched to a gene: 6.

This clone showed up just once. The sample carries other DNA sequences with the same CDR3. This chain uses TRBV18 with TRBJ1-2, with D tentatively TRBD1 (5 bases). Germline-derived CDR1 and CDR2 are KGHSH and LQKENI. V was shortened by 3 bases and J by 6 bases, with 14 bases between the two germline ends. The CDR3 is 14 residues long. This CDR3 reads CASSPPQGINGYTF. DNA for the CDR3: TGTGCCAGCTCACCGCCGCAGGGAATCAATGGCTACACCTTC. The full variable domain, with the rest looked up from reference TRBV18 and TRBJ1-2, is NAGVMQNPRHLVRRRGQEARLRCSPMKGHSHVYWYRQLPEEGLKFMVYLQKENIIDESGMPKERFSAEFPKEGPSILRIQQVVRGDSAAYFCASSPPQGINGYTFGSGTRLTVV.

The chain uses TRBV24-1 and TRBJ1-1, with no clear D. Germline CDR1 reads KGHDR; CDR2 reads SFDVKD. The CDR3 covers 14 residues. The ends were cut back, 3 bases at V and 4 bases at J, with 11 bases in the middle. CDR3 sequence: CATSDPLRATEAFF. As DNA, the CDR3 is TGTGCCACCAGTGATCCCCTCCGGGCCACTGAAGCTTTCTTT.

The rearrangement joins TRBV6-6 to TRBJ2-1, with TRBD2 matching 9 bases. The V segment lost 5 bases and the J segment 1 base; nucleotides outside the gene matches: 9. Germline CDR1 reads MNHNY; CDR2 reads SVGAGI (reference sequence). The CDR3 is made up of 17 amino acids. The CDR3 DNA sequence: TGTGCCAGCAGTCGACTAAGCGGGGGGACTTCCTACAATGAGCAGTTCTTC. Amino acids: CASSRLSGGTSYNEQFF.

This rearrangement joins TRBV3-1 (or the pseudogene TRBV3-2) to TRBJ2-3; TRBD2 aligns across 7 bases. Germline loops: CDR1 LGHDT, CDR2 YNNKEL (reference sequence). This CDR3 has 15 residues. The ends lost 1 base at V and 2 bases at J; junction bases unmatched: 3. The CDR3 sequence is CASSQGGGATDTQYF. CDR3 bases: TGTGCCAGCAGCCAAGGCGGGGGAGCCACAGATACGCAGTATTTT.

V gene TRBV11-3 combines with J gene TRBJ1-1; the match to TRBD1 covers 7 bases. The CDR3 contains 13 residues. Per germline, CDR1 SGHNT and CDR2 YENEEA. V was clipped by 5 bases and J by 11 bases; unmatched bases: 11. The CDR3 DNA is TGTGCCAGCAGCCCTCAAGCCGGGACAGTGGCTTTCTTT. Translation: CASSPQAGTVAFF.

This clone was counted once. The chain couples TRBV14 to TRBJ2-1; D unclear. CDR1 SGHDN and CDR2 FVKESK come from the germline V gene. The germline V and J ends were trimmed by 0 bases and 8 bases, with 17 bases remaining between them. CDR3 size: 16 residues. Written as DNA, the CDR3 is TGTGCCAGCAGCCAAGATCGATTAATATCCCTCGATGAGCAGTTCTTC. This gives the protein CASSQDRLISLDEQFF.

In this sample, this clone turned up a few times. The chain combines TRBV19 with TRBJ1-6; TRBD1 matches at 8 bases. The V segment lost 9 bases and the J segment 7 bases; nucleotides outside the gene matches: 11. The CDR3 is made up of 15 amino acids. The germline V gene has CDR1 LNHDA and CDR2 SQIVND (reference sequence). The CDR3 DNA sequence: TGTGCCAGCCAGATGAGGACAGGGAGAAATTCACCCCTCCACTTT. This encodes CASQMRTGRNSPLHF. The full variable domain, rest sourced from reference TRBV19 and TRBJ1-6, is DGGITQSPKYLFRKEGQNVTLSCEQNLNHDAMYWYRQDPGQGLRLIYYSQIVNDFQKGDIAEGYSVSREKKESFPLTVTSAQKNPTAFYLCASQMRTGRNSPLHFGNGTRLTVT.

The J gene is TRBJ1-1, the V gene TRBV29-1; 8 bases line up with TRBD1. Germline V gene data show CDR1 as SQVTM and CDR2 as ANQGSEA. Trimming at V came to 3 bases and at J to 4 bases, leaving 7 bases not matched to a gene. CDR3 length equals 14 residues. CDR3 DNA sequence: TGCAGCGTTGATCCGACAGGGGTAGGCACTGAAGCTTTCTTT. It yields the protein CSVDPTGVGTEAFF.

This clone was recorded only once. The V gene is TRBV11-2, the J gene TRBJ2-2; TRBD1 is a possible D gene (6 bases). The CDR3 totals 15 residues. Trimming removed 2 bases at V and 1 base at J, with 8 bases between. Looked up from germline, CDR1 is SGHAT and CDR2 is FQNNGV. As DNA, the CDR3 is TGTGCCAGCAGCTTACCAGGGGTGAACACCGGGGAGCTGTTTTTT. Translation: CASSLPGVNTGELFF.

This CDR3 reads CASSDLETQYF. The DNA for the CDR3 is TGTGCCAGCAGTGACTTGGAGACCCAGTACTTC. The chain recombines TRBV25-1 with TRBJ2-5; unclear D gene. The length of the CDR3 is 11 residues. From germline, CDR1 is MGHDK and CDR2 SYGVNS. Trimming removed 3 bases from V and 5 bases from J, with 4 bases in between.

CDR3 sequence (DNA): TGTGCCAGCAGCGGCGAGGGGGTAGGCAATCAGCCCCAGCATTTT. This translates into CASSGEGVGNQPQHF. This chain links TRBV11-2 with TRBJ1-5, with a tentative D call TRBD1 (6 bases). The CDR3 covers 15 residues. V dropped 5 bases and J dropped 2 bases, with 13 bases sitting between them. Germline values: CDR1 SGHAT, CDR2 FQNNGV. Drawing the rest from reference TRBV11-2 and TRBJ1-5, the complete variable domain is EAGVAQSPRYKIIEKRQSVAFWCNPISGHATLYWYQQILGQGPKLLIQFQNNGVVDDSQLPKDRFSAERLKGVDSTLKIQPAKLEDSAVYLCASSGEGVGNQPQHFGDGTRLSIL.

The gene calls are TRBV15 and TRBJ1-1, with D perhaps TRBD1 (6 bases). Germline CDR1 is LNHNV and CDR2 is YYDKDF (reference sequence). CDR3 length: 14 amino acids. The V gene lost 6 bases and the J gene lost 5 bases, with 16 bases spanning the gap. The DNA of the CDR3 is TGTGCCACCAGTGTAGGGGGGCGAGGTACTGAAGCTTTCTTT. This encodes CATSVGGRGTEAFF.

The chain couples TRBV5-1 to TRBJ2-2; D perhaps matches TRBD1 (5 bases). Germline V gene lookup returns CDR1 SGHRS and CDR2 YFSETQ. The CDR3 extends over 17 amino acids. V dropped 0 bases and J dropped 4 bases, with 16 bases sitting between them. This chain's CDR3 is CASSLGSAGSSTGELFF. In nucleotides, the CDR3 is TGCGCCAGCAGCTTGGGGTCGGCAGGGTCGAGCACCGGGGAGCTGTTTTTT.

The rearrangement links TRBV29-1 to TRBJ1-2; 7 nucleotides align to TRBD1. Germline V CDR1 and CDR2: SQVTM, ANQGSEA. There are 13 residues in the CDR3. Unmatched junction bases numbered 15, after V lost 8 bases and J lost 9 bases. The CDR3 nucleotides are TGCAGCACCTTTCGACAGGGTCCTATGAGCTACACCTTC. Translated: CSTFRQGPMSYTF. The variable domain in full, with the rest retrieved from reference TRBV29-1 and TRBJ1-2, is SAVISQKPSRDICQRGTSLTIQCQVDSQVTMMFWYRQQPGQSLTLIATANQGSEATYESGFVIDKFPISRPNLTFSTLTVSNMSPEDSSIYLCSTFRQGPMSYTFGSGTRLTVV.